Below, 7 T cell receptor beta chains from the same sample are listed, as sequenced in a study of blood T cells in healthy people across ages. Through a sample-barcoded 5' primer and a J-beta primer mix, a second PCR was run for roughly 7 to 11 cycles. One entry per CDR3 protein results from TCRdb running MiXCR on the 5' RACE reads. Of around 1,900,000 distinct CDR3 sequences in the sample, 30% to 40% are singletons; the top ten hold roughly 23%. Material for sequencing was blood. The receptor set was obtained from a human donor in good health.

The chain uses TRBV25-1 and TRBJ2-5; TRBD1 is a possible D gene (5 bases). CDR1 is MGHDK, CDR2 SYGVNS, per germline. Trimming pared 4 bases from V and 2 bases from J, leaving 17 bases between. The CDR3 loop spans 16 amino acids. CDR3: CASSVPGLNFQETQYF. The CDR3 DNA reads as TGTGCCAGCAGTGTCCCAGGGCTAAATTTTCAAGAGACCCAGTACTTC.

The J gene is TRBJ1-2, the V gene TRBV10-3; 10 bases align to TRBD1. The ends lost 7 bases at V and 4 bases at J; junction bases unmatched: 9. The CDR3 is made up of 15 amino acids. Per the germline V gene, CDR1 is ENHRY and CDR2 is SYGVKD. The DNA for the CDR3 is TGTGCCATCACACAGGACAGGGGGTCTCGCTATGGCTACACCTTC. Protein product: CAITQDRGSRYGYTF.

This clonotype turned up a few times. The chain has TRBV6-5 and TRBJ2-7; 11 bases map to TRBD2. CDR1 is MNHEY, CDR2 SVGAGI, per germline. The CDR3 spans 15 residues. The trim removed 7 bases at V and 7 bases at J, leaving 12 bases unmatched. CDR3 protein: CASTPSGGIPVEQYF. CDR3 sequence (DNA): TGTGCCAGCACCCCTAGCGGGGGGATCCCCGTGGAGCAGTACTTC.

J is TRBJ2-7 and V is TRBV12-3 or TRBV12-4; a weak D match, TRBD2 (6 bases). V shed 5 bases and J shed 0 bases, with 14 bases lying between them. The CDR3 runs to 15 residues. The CDR3 DNA reads TGTGCCAGCAGTAATGGGACTCTCAGCTCCTACGAGCAGTACTTC. Protein product: CASSNGTLSSYEQYF.

This clonotype appeared a few times. V is TRBV6-1 and J is TRBJ2-6; D is tentatively TRBD1 or TRBD2 (5 bases each). Germline CDR1 MNHNS, CDR2 SASEGT. V lost 3 bases to trimming and J lost 3 bases, with 9 bases between them. CDR3 length: 15 amino acids. The CDR3 loop is CASSDRGDGANVLTF. CDR3 sequence (DNA): TGTGCCAGCAGTGATAGAGGGGATGGGGCCAACGTCCTGACTTTC.

This clonotype was seen a few times. This chain connects TRBV5-1 to TRBJ2-3; TRBD2 might be the D (5 bases). Germline assignment: CDR1 SGHRS and CDR2 YFSETQ. V was pared by 6 bases and J by 1 base, with 9 bases between. The CDR3 sequence is 13 residues long. For the CDR3, the DNA is TGCGCCAGCAAGATTAGCGGCACAGATACGCAGTATTTT. Translation gives CASKISGTDTQYF.

This clonotype was counted many times. J is TRBJ2-3 and V is TRBV7-2, with D possibly called TRBD1 or TRBD2 (6 bases each). This CDR3 comprises 13 residues. Trimming removed 4 bases from V and 6 bases from J, with 11 bases in between. The germline V gene has CDR1 SGHTA and CDR2 FQGNSA. CDR3 nucleotides: TGTGCCAGCAGCTCCCCGGGGGCGGATACGCAGTATTTT. Its protein is CASSSPGADTQYF. The full variable domain, its missing parts supplied by reference TRBV7-2 and TRBJ2-3, is GAGVSQSPSNKVTEKGKDVELRCDPISGHTALYWYRQSLGQGLEFLIYFQGNSAPDKSGLPSDRFSAERTGGSVSTLTIQRTQQEDSAVYLCASSSPGADTQYFGPGTRLTVL.